This T cell receptor (beta chain) is from a study of cytomegalovirus exposure and HLA in healthy donors. CDR1 and CDR2 from the germline V gene are GTSNPN and SVGIG (reference sequence). Trimming at V came to 0 bases and at J to 3 bases, leaving 8 bases not matched to a gene. This CDR3 contains 15 residues. Vbeta (60) and Jbeta (13) primers were used in the PCR. The repertoire was sequenced with immunoSEQ multiplex PCR; TCRdb's copy has only in-frame clones and lacks some. The sample shows nearly 110,000 clones, 70% to 75% of them seen only once. Study observations and caveats: Across donors, sequencing depth was assumed by presence/absence analyses to be roughly uniform. Reported results showed that the classifier diagnosed cytomegalovirus status with high specificity and sensitivity. An analysis done earlier found most TCR beta V segments productive about 87% or about 30% of the time.

With respect to this clone: Its target is unknown.

Source material: PBMCs. The TCR originated in a female donor in good health and CMV-seronegative. The chain couples TRBV30 to TRBJ2-7; TRBD2 matches at 7 bases. The CDR3 nucleotides are TGTGCCTGGAGTGTACTAGCGAGATTATACTACGAGCAGTACTTC. This codes for CAWSVLARLYYEQYF.